One and the same sample provided the 6 T cell receptor beta chains below, sequenced in a study of PD-1 blockade in classical Hodgkin lymphoma. Each patient experienced a relapse that followed autologous stem cell transplantation, and brentuximab vedotin exposure varied. Data came from immunoSEQ multiplex PCR; TCRdb stores just in-frame clones and leaves some out. The profile covers 20,000 to 30,000 clones, with approximately 80% appearing a single time and roughly 8% taken by the ten largest. The source was peripheral blood mononuclear cells (PBMCs), collected before the second cycle of nivolumab. Receptors originate from a human donor with classical Hodgkin lymphoma.

The rearrangement joins TRBV11-2 to TRBJ2-7, with TRBD2 identical over 7 bases. Germline CDR1 and CDR2: SGHAT and FQNNGV. With V trimmed by 3 bases and J by 0 bases, 2 bases remained unmatched. The CDR3 contains 14 residues. CDR3 sequence reads: CASSFGTNSYEQYF. The CDR3 DNA follows: TGTGCCAGCAGCTTTGGGACTAACTCCTACGAGCAGTACTTC.

This clone was seen only once. V usage is TRBV5-1 and J usage is TRBJ2-6, with D possibly TRBD1 on 6 matching bases. The V end was cut by 3 bases, the J end by 0 bases, with 16 bases between. Looked up from germline, CDR1 is SGHRS and CDR2 is YFSETQ. This CDR3 spans 18 amino acids. In DNA, the CDR3 is TGCGCCAGCAGCTACACAGGGTCCTCAGACTCTGGGGCCAACGTCCTGACTTTC. Protein product: CASSYTGSSDSGANVLTF.

This clone has only one observation. The chain has TRBV5-4 and TRBJ2-7; D is uncertain. Germline V CDR1 and CDR2: SGHNT, YYREEE (reference sequence). V lost 0 bases to trimming and J lost 5 bases, with 15 bases between them. This CDR3 has 15 amino acids. The CDR3 nucleotides read TGTGCCAGCAGCTTGGAGGGAAGCTTTAATAACGAGCAGTACTTC. It codes for CASSLEGSFNNEQYF. The variable domain in full, completed from reference TRBV5-4 and TRBJ2-7, reads ETGVTQSPTHLIKTRGQQVTLRCSSQSGHNTVSWYQQALGQGPQFIFQYYREEENGRGNFPPRFSGLQFPNYSSELNVNALELDDSALYLCASSLEGSFNNEQYFGPGTRLTVT.

The CDR3 DNA is TGTGCCAGCAGCTTGGACAATTACAATGAAAAACTGTTTTTT. This translates into CASSLDNYNEKLFF. The chain joins TRBV11-3 to TRBJ1-4; possibly TRBD1 for D (5 bases). V was cut by 3 bases and J by 5 bases, with 10 bases left in between. Germline values: CDR1 SGHNT, CDR2 YENEEA. The CDR3 contains 14 residues.

The chain uses TRBV15 and TRBJ2-1; D may correspond to TRBD1 or TRBD2 (5 bases each). The germline CDR1 and CDR2 sequences are LNHNV and YYDKDF (reference sequence). The CDR3 totals 15 residues. Trimming left V 4 bases short and J 3 bases short, with 13 bases between. DNA for the CDR3: TGTGCCACCAGCAAGGGATGGGGGAGCTACAATGAGCAGTTCTTC. This sequence encodes CATSKGWGSYNEQFF.

The J gene is TRBJ2-7, the V gene TRBV2; TRBD2 agrees at 7 bases. Germline V lookup: CDR1 SNHLY, CDR2 FYNNEI. V gave up 2 bases and J gave up 5 bases; unmatched junction bases: 9. The CDR3 length is 15 residues. The CDR3 nucleotides are TGTGCCAGCAGTGAATTTGGCGGGAGAAGCGACGAGCAGTACTTC. It translates to CASSEFGGRSDEQYF.